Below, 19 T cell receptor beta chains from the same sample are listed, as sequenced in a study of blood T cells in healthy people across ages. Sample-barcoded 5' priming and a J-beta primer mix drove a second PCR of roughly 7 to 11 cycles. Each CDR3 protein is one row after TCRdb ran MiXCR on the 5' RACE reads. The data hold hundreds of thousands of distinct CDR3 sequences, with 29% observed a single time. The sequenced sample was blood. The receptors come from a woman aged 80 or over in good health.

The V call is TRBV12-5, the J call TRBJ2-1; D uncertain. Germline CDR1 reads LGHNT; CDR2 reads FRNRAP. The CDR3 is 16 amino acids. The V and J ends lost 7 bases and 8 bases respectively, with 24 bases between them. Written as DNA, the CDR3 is TGTGCTAGTGTACCCTACTTCGTTATTTCTCACGATGAGCAGTTCTTC. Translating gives CASVPYFVISHDEQFF.

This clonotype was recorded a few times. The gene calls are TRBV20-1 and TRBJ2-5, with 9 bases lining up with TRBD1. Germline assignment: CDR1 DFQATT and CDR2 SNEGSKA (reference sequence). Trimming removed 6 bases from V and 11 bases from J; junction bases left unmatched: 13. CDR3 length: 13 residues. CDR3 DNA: TGCAGTGCCCCGAGACAGGGGGGGGGAGAGCAGTACTTC. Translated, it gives CSAPRQGGGEQYF.

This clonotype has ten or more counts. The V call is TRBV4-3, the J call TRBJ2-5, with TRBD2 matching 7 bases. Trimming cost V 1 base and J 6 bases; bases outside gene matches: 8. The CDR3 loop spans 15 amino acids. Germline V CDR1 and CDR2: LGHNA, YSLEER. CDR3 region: CASSQVVLAVQTQYF. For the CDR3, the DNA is TGCGCCAGCAGCCAAGTCGTGCTAGCGGTTCAGACCCAGTACTTC.

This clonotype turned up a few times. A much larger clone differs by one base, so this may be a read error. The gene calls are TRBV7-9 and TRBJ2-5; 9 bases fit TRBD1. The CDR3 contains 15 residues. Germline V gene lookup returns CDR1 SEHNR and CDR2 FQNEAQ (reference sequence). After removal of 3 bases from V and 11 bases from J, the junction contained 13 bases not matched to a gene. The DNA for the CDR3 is TGTGCCAGCAGCTTCTACCGGGACAGGGAGGCTGAGCAGTACTTC. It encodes CASSFYRDREAEQYF.

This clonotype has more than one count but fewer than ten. CDR3 nucleotide sequence: TGCGCCAGCATGGGGGCGGCCCTCTATGGCTACACCTTC. Residues: CASMGAALYGYTF. The chain couples TRBV5-1 to TRBJ1-2; D is possibly TRBD1 (6 bases). The germline gives CDR1 SGHRS, CDR2 YFSETQ. With 6 bases removed from V and 4 bases from J, the gap between germline ends came to 13 bases. CDR3 size: 13 residues.

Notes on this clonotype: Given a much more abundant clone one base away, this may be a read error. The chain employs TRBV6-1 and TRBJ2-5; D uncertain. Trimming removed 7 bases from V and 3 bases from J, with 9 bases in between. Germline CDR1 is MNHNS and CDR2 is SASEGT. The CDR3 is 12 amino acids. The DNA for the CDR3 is TGTGCCAGCACCGGGTGGGAAGAGACCCAGTACTTC. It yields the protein CASTGWEETQYF.

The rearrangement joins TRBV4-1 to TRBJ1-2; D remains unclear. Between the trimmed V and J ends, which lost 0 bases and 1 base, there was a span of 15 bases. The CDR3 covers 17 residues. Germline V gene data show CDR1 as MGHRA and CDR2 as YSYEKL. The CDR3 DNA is TGCGCCAGCAGCCAAGATCTGTTTGGCAGGCATAACTATGGCTACACCTTC. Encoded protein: CASSQDLFGRHNYGYTF.

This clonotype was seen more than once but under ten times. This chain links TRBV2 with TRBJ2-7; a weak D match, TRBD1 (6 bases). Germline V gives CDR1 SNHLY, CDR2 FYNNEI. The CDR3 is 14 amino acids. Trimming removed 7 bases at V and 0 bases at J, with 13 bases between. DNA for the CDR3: TGTGCCAGCACGAACAGGGCCACCTCCTACGAGCAGTACTTC. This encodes CASTNRATSYEQYF.

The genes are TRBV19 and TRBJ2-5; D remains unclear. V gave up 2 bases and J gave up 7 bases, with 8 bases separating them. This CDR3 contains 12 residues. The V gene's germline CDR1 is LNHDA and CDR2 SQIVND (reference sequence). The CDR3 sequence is CASSIRPGTQYF. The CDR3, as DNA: TGTGCCAGTAGTATACGCCCCGGGACCCAGTACTTC.

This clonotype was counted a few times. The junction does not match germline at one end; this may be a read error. The CDR3 sequence: CASSLFYTTDTQYF. CDR3 nucleotide sequence: TGTGCCAGTAGTTTGTTTTATACCACAGATACGCAGTATTTT. V is TRBV28 and J is TRBJ2-3; D not resolved. The CDR3 covers 14 residues. Germline V gene data show CDR1 as MDHEN and CDR2 as SYDVKM.

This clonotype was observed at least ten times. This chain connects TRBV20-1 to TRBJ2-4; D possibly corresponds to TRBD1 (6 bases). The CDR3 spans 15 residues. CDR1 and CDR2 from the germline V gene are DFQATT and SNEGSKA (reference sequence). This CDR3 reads CSTTGKSIGKNIQYF. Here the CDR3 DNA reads TGCAGCACTACAGGGAAATCGATTGGCAAAAACATTCAGTACTTC.

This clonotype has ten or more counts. The CDR3 loop reads CASSLEITSGVSSYEQYF. CDR3 coding DNA: TGTGCCAGCAGCTTAGAAATTACCTCAGGGGTATCTTCATACGAGCAGTACTTC. The gene calls are TRBV7-2 and TRBJ2-7; D is perhaps TRBD1 (6 bases). Trimming took off 1 base at V and 4 bases at J, with 23 bases between the two ends. The V gene's germline CDR1 is SGHTA and CDR2 FQGNSA. This CDR3 is built from 18 residues.

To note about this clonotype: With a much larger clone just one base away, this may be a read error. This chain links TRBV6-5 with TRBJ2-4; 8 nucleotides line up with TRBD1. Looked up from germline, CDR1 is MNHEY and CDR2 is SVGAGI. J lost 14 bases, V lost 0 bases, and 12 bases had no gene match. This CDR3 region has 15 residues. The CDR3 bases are TGTGCCAGCAGTTACTCGCGAGACAGGGGCCATAGGGAGTACTTC. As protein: CASSYSRDRGHREYF.

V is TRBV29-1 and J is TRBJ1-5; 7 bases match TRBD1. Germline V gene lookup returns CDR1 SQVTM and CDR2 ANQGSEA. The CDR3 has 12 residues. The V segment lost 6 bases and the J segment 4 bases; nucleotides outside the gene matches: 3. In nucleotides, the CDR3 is TGCAGCGTGGCACAGGGGAATCAGCCCCAGCATTTT. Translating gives CSVAQGNQPQHF.

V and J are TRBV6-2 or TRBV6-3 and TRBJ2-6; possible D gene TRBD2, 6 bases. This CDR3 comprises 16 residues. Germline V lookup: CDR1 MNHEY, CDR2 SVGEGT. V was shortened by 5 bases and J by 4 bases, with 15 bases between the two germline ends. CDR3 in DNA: TGTGCCAGCAGTCTTTCCGGGGCGGGGGGGGCCAACGTCCTGACTTTC. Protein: CASSLSGAGGANVLTF.

CDR3 protein: CASSHTGLHYNEQFF. DNA of the CDR3: TGTGCCAGCAGCCACACGGGACTCCATTACAATGAGCAGTTCTTC. V usage is TRBV12-3 or TRBV12-4 and J usage is TRBJ2-1, with D tentatively TRBD2 (6 bases). The V and J ends lost 6 bases and 4 bases respectively, with 16 bases between them. This CDR3 is 15 amino acids long.

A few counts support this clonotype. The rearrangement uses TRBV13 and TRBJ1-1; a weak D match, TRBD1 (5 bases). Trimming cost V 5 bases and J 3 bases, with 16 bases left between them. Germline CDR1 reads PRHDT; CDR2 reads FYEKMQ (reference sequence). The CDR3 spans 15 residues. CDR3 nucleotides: TGTGCCAGCAGCCCGGGACTCTCCCGGGACACTGAAGCTTTCTTT. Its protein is CASSPGLSRDTEAFF.

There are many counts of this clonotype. CDR3 bases: TGCAGCGTTGATGGACGGGGGGGCACAGATACGCAGTATTTT. Its translation: CSVDGRGGTDTQYF. The chain recombines TRBV29-1 with TRBJ2-3; TRBD2 matches 7 bases. The CDR3 is 14 amino acids. Germline CDR1 SQVTM, CDR2 ANQGSEA. Trimming cost V 3 bases and J 1 base; bases outside gene matches: 4.

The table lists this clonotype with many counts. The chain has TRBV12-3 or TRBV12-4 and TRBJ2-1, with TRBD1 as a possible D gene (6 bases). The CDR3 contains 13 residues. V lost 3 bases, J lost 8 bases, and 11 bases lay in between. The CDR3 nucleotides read TGTGCCAGCAGTTTGGGACATCAGGATGAGCAGTTCTTC. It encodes CASSLGHQDEQFF.